The clone carrying this T cell receptor (beta chain) has more than one count but fewer than ten. This specimen belongs to a study of blood T cell repertoires in COVID-19. Study overall: The study drew acute and convalescent COVID-19 samples from the United States, Italy and Spain.

Original processing methods: Reference gene primer amplification yielded estimated nucleated cell counts. The repertoire was sequenced with immunoSEQ multiplex PCR; TCRdb's copy has only in-frame clones and lacks some. V, J and clone size are taken as reported in that table, and D and trimming were inferred from the DNA itself. The sample contains about 250,000 clones, about four fifths of which appear only once. CDR1 is SGHAT and CDR2 is FQNNGV in the germline V gene. The CDR3 sequence is 18 residues long. Trimming cost V 7 bases and J 0 bases; bases outside gene matches: 17. The chain employs TRBV11-2 and TRBJ1-1; 7 bases map to TRBD1. The receptor was derived from an elderly man with acute or convalescent COVID-19. The specimen sequenced was peripheral blood. The CDR3 region is CASIHPRDRPLMNTEAFF. The CDR3 DNA reads TGTGCCAGCATCCACCCCCGGGACAGACCTTTAATGAACACTGAAGCTTTCTTT. The full variable domain, its missing parts supplied by reference TRBV11-2 and TRBJ1-1, is EAGVAQSPRYKIIEKRQSVAFWCNPISGHATLYWYQQILGQGPKLLIQFQNNGVVDDSQLPKDRFSAERLKGVDSTLKIQPAKLEDSAVYLCASIHPRDRPLMNTEAFFGQGTRLTVV.